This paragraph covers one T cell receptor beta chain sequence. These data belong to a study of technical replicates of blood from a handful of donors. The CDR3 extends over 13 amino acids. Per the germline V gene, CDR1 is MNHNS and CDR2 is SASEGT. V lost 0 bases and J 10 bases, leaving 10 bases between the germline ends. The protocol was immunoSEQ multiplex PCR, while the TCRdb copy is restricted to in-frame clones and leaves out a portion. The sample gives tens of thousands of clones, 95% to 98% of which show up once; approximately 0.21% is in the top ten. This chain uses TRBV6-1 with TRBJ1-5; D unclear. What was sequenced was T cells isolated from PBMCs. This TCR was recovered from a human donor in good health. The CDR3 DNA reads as TGTGCCAGCAGTGAAGCGTCGGTGAGCCCCCAGCATTTT. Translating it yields CASSEASVSPQHF.